This T cell receptor (beta chain) was captured in a study of blood T cell repertoires in COVID-19. Study context: Some COVID-19 samples were acute and others convalescent; all came from the United States, Italy and Spain.

The CDR3 length is 15 residues. The V and J ends lost 1 base and 2 bases respectively, with 9 bases between them. Germline V gene data show CDR1 as MNHNS and CDR2 as SASEGT. This clone was recorded once. Original processing methods: Amplification of reference gene primers was used by the study to estimate nucleated cell counts. Only in-frame clones appear in the TCRdb table, and some are missing; sequencing was by immunoSEQ multiplex PCR. That table gives V, J and clone size, and the DNA gave D and trimming. The table lists over 130,000 clones, 80% to 90% of them singletons. Sequencing input: peripheral blood. The TCR comes from a man in his 70s with acute or convalescent COVID-19. The V call is TRBV6-1, the J call TRBJ2-1; a weak D match, TRBD1 (6 bases). CDR3 nucleotides: TGTGCCAGCAGTGAAGACAGGGCCCCCTACAATGAGCAGTTCTTC. It yields the protein CASSEDRAPYNEQFF.